One and the same sample provided the 22 T cell receptor beta chains below, sequenced in a study of control samples from healthy donors and cancer patients. Some clones are missing from TCRdb's copy, which holds only in-frame ones; the method was immunoSEQ multiplex PCR. The sample has around 95,000 clones, roughly 84% seen once. Sequencing was performed on blood. All receptors derive from a woman between 50 and 59 years old in good health.

This rearrangement joins TRBV19 to TRBJ2-5, with 12 positions matching TRBD2. From germline, CDR1 is LNHDA and CDR2 SQIVND (reference sequence). The CDR3 extends over 19 amino acids. V gave up 3 bases and J gave up 2 bases; unmatched junction bases: 13. In DNA, the CDR3 is TGTGCCAGTAGTATTTGGGGTAAGACTAGCGGGGGAGTTCAAGAGACCCAGTACTTC. Translation: CASSIWGKTSGGVQETQYF.

The rearrangement joins TRBV21-1 to TRBJ2-7; the table calls TRBD1, which could not be checked here. TRBV21-1 is assigned pseudogene status. CDR3 length: 14 residues. The CDR3 spells CASSKGQISYEQYV. CDR3 sequence (DNA): TGTGCCAGCAGCAAAGGACAGATATCCTACGAGCAGTACGTC.

The chain employs TRBV19 and TRBJ2-7; 10 nucleotides line up with TRBD1. The CDR3 length is 13 residues. CDR1 is LNHDA and CDR2 is SQIVND in the germline V gene (reference sequence). V shed 6 bases, J shed 6 bases, and the junction held 5 bases outside the gene matches. CDR3 amino acids: CASSAGTGVEQYV. The CDR3 region has the DNA TGTGCCAGTAGCGCCGGGACAGGGGTCGAGCAGTACGTC.

The chain has TRBV27 and TRBJ2-2, with 8 bases lining up with TRBD2. Trimming at V came to 2 bases and at J to 3 bases, leaving 8 bases not matched to a gene. The CDR3 contains 17 residues. Germline CDR1 reads MNHEY; CDR2 reads SMNVEV (reference sequence). The CDR3 sequence: CASSLLFGRADTGELFF. CDR3 sequence (DNA): TGTGCCAGCAGTTTACTCTTCGGGAGGGCCGACACCGGGGAGCTGTTTTTT.

V usage is TRBV27 and J usage is TRBJ2-1; tentative D call: TRBD2 (5 bases). This CDR3 has 13 amino acids. CDR1 is MNHEY and CDR2 is SMNVEV in the germline V gene (reference sequence). V was clipped by 5 bases and J by 6 bases, with 11 bases between them. The CDR3 sequence is CASSRSGLNEQFF. CDR3 coding DNA: TGTGCCAGCAGTCGAAGCGGTCTCAATGAGCAGTTCTTC.

The J gene is TRBJ2-2, the V gene TRBV7-3; 15 bases fit TRBD2. The CDR3 has 19 residues. Germline CDR1 reads SGHTA; CDR2 reads FQGTGA. Trimming at V came to 6 bases and at J to 2 bases, leaving 10 bases not matched to a gene. CDR3 sequence reads: CASRPSRTSGRANTGELFF. The CDR3 DNA follows: TGTGCCAGCAGACCAAGCCGGACTAGCGGGAGGGCCAACACCGGGGAGCTGTTTTTT.

The chain recombines TRBV2 with TRBJ2-5, with a possible D match to TRBD2 (6 bases). The V end was cut by 4 bases, the J end by 5 bases, with 20 bases between. This CDR3 is 16 amino acids long. Germline values: CDR1 SNHLY, CDR2 FYNNEI. The CDR3 reads CASSAAGPLAGETQYF. Written as DNA, the CDR3 is TGTGCCAGCAGTGCCGCGGGGCCCCTGGCCGGGGAGACCCAGTACTTC.

The CDR3 coding sequence is TGTGCCAGCAGCTCTGCTAGCGGGAGTCAAGAGACCCAGTACTTC. Residues: CASSSASGSQETQYF. The V gene is TRBV7-6, the J gene TRBJ2-5; 10 bases are shared with TRBD2. From germline, CDR1 is SGHVS and CDR2 FNYEAQ. Unmatched junction bases numbered 4, after V lost 4 bases and J lost 2 bases. The CDR3 sequence is 15 residues long.

V usage is TRBV2 and J usage is TRBJ2-2, with D perhaps TRBD2 (6 bases). The CDR3 is 15 amino acids. CDR1 is SNHLY, CDR2 FYNNEI, per germline. Trimming removed 11 bases from V and 5 bases from J, with 21 bases in between. The CDR3 DNA reads as TGTGCCGGAGGGGTGCAGGGTTGGGTGACCGGGGAGCTGTTTTTT. Protein: CAGGVQGWVTGELFF.

In its sample, this clone was seen once. This chain links TRBV18 with TRBJ2-3; 11 nucleotides agree with TRBD1. CDR3 size: 15 residues. Germline V gene data show CDR1 as KGHSH and CDR2 as LQKENI. J lost 4 bases, V lost 5 bases, and 5 bases had no gene match. DNA for the CDR3: TGTGCCAGCTCAGGACAGGGGGCGGGCGCAGATACGCAGTATTTT. Protein: CASSGQGAGADTQYF.

The chain uses TRBV3-1 (or the pseudogene TRBV3-2) and TRBJ2-1; TRBD2 agrees at 7 bases. Trimming cost V 4 bases and J 8 bases; bases outside gene matches: 11. CDR1 and CDR2 (germline): LGHDT, YNNKEL (reference sequence). The CDR3 consists of 15 residues. The CDR3 DNA follows: TGTGCCAGCAGCCGGTTGGCGGGGAGGGTTGATGAGCAGTTCTTC. This sequence encodes CASSRLAGRVDEQFF.

The chain combines TRBV30 with TRBJ2-7; TRBD1 agrees at 9 bases. This CDR3 region has 13 residues. The germline V gene has CDR1 GTSNPN and CDR2 SVGIG (reference sequence). V dropped 4 bases and J dropped 2; count of bases not matched to a gene: 3. Here the CDR3 reads CAWNRGQAYEQYF. CDR3 nucleotides: TGTGCCTGGAACAGGGGGCAAGCCTACGAGCAGTACTTC.

V and J are TRBV25-1 and TRBJ1-6, with TRBD1 identical over 8 bases. The V gene's germline CDR1 is MGHDK and CDR2 SYGVNS. The CDR3 contains 17 residues. V lost 4 bases, J lost 5 bases, and 10 bases stayed unmatched. The CDR3 reads CASSVWTGPSNNSPLHF. DNA for the CDR3: TGTGCCAGCAGTGTTTGGACAGGGCCTTCTAATAATTCACCCCTCCACTTT.

V gene TRBV5-1 combines with J gene TRBJ1-4; 9 bases align to TRBD1. The V gene end was trimmed by 0 bases and the J gene end by 5 bases; junction bases not matched to a gene: 2. This CDR3 region has 15 residues. Germline V gene data show CDR1 as SGHRS and CDR2 as YFSETQ. CDR3 in amino acids: CASSLAGTGNEKLFF. CDR3 in DNA: TGCGCCAGCAGCTTGGCCGGGACAGGGAATGAAAAACTGTTTTTT.

The rearrangement joins TRBV27 to TRBJ1-2; TRBD1 is a possible D gene (6 bases). CDR3 length: 14 amino acids. Germline V lookup: CDR1 MNHEY, CDR2 SMNVEV (reference sequence). Trimming took off 5 bases at V and 7 bases at J, with 17 bases between the two ends. As DNA, the CDR3 is TGTGCCAGCAGTCCCTCAGCAGGGGCTCTTGGCTACACCTTC. This codes for CASSPSAGALGYTF.

The J gene is TRBJ1-4, the V gene TRBV27; D is unclear. CDR1 and CDR2 from the germline V gene are MNHEY and SMNVEV (reference sequence). The V end lost 0 bases, the J end lost 8 bases, and 10 bases lay between the germline ends. The CDR3 length is 14 residues. The CDR3 sequence: CASSLSWEGEKLFF. The CDR3 nucleotides read TGTGCCAGCAGTTTATCATGGGAAGGAGAAAAACTGTTTTTT.

The CDR3 protein is CASSDTYGYEQYF. The CDR3 DNA is TGTGCCAGCAGTGATACCTACGGCTACGAGCAGTACTTC. The chain carries TRBV2 and TRBJ2-7; D uncertain. This CDR3 is 13 amino acids long. V gave up 3 bases and J gave up 3 bases, with 9 bases separating them. Germline V gives CDR1 SNHLY, CDR2 FYNNEI. Full variable domain (outside the CDR3, taken from reference TRBV2 and TRBJ2-7): EPEVTQTPSHQVTQMGQEVILRCVPISNHLYFYWYRQILGQKVEFLVSFYNNEISEKSEIFDDQFSVERPDGSNFTLKIRSTKLEDSAMYFCASSDTYGYEQYFGPGTRLTVT.

The rearrangement joins TRBV9 to TRBJ2-1; D remains ambiguous. Trimming removed 0 bases from V and 5 bases from J, with 9 bases in between. Germline V CDR1 and CDR2: SGDLS, YYNGEE. The length of the CDR3 is 14 residues. CDR3 DNA: TGTGCCAGCAGCGTAGTTGGCCCCAACAATGAGCAGTTCTTC. Translating it yields CASSVVGPNNEQFF.

The rearrangement uses TRBV18 and TRBJ2-4, with D perhaps TRBD1 or TRBD2 (5 bases each). The germline gives CDR1 KGHSH, CDR2 LQKENI. Trimming shortened V by 2 bases and J by 8 bases, and 13 bases separated the two germline ends. The CDR3 totals 14 residues. In nucleotides, the CDR3 is TGTGCCAGCTCACCAGAATCGTCGGGGCACATTCAGTACTTC. It specifies CASSPESSGHIQYF.

The J gene is TRBJ2-1, the V gene TRBV7-2; TRBD2 is a possible D gene (7 bases). Trimming took off 6 bases at V and 3 bases at J, with 12 bases between the two ends. CDR1 is SGHTA and CDR2 is FQGNSA in the germline V gene. The CDR3 loop spans 14 amino acids. CDR3 loop: CASRPGGFYNEQFF. CDR3 bases: TGTGCCAGCAGGCCGGGGGGCTTCTACAATGAGCAGTTCTTC. Full variable domain (missing parts from reference TRBV7-2 and TRBJ2-1): GAGVSQSPSNKVTEKGKDVELRCDPISGHTALYWYRQSLGQGLEFLIYFQGNSAPDKSGLPSDRFSAERTGGSVSTLTIQRTQQEDSAVYLCASRPGGFYNEQFFGPGTRLTVL.

On this clone: Sequence at one end of the junction differs from germline and may be a read error. The rearrangement joins TRBV3-1 (or the pseudogene TRBV3-2) to TRBJ2-1; D is possibly TRBD1 (6 bases). The CDR3 is 11 amino acids. Germline V gives CDR1 LGHDT, CDR2 YNNKEL (reference sequence). DNA of the CDR3: TGTGCCAGCAGCCCTAGGGGGTGCGGTGTCTTC. Its translation is CASSPRGCGVF.

The chain carries TRBV19 and TRBJ2-5, with D tentatively TRBD2 (6 bases). Trimming cost V 3 bases and J 7 bases, with 18 bases left between them. This CDR3 has 15 amino acids. From germline, CDR1 is LNHDA and CDR2 SQIVND (reference sequence). Here the CDR3 reads CASSIRGWGEATQYF. The CDR3 DNA reads as TGTGCCAGTAGTATCCGGGGTTGGGGGGAGGCGACCCAGTACTTC.